This T cell receptor beta chain was sequenced during a study of control samples from healthy donors and cancer patients (dated by TCRdb to 2018 to 2021). Comment on this clone: Its antigen remains undetermined. No clone much larger than this one lies a single base away; base qualities are absent.

The library was obtained by the immunoSEQ multiplex PCR assay. The clones in this table, taken by TCRdb from immuneACCESS, are in-frame only. Not every clone is retained; where verified, under half of the shortfall comes from an unresolved V gene, and the cause of the rest is unknown. Counted in this sample were approximately 30,000 clones; 94% of them appeared once. Jointly, the top ten make up under 8% of the sample. The CDR1 and CDR2 encoded by the germline V gene are SGHRS and YFSETQ. V gives up 0 bases and J gives up 0 bases, and the segment between their germline ends measures 10 bases. From cysteine to phenylalanine, the CDR3 is 15 amino acids long. Of the read, only the CDR3 DNA is kept; its 45 bases are in frame from base 1.

The sequence was obtained from a man aged 60 to 69 in good health. This chain is built from TRBV5-1 and TRBJ2-7; a weak D assignment points to TRBD2 (6 bases agree). Sequencing was done on a sample of blood. The CDR3 region has the sequence CASSLVSGLSYEQYF. The nucleotides are TGCGCCAGCAGCTTGGTGAGCGGGCTCTCCTACGAGCAGTACTTC.